This T cell receptor beta chain was obtained from a study of memory B cells and T cells in multiple sclerosis. Study outcomes and limitations: Normalization was needed because clone-set size differences affected shared clonotype counts.

After stimulus-free culture, autoproliferating CFSE-dim and non-proliferating CFSE-high T cells were sequenced separately. 5x10^7 CFSE-labeled PBMCs were cultured less than nine days unstimulated, then replicate wells were pooled. Without exogenous stimuli, approximately 0.46 uM CFSE-labeled PBMCs were cultured serum-free. A remark on this clone: Its antigen is undetermined.

Assay: immunoSEQ multiplex PCR; the TCRdb copy retains only in-frame clones and omits some. The sample lists 25,000 to 35,000 clones, about 83% occurring once. CDR1 is SGHDT, CDR2 YYEEEE, per germline. Unmatched junction bases numbered 5, after V lost 4 bases and J lost 4 bases. The CDR3 is made up of 14 amino acids. The sample taken for sequencing was PBMCs from blood kept in culture. The sequence was collected from a human donor with multiple sclerosis. The chain links TRBV5-6 to TRBJ1-1, with 9 bases that match TRBD1. CDR3 coding DNA: TGTGCCAGCAGCACAGGGGGCGTTAGCACTGAAGCTTTCTTT. It translates to CASSTGGVSTEAFF.